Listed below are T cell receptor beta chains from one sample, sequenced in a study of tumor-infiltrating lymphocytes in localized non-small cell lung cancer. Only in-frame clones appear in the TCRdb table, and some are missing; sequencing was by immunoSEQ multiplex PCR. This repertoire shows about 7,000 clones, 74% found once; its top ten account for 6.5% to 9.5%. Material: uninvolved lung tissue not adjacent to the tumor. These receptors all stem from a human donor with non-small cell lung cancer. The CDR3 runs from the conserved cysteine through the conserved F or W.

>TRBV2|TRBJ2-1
CASRYNEQFF
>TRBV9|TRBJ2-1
CASSLAGEAYNEQFF
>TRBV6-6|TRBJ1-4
CASRTGGGKLFF
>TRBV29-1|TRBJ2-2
CSGARNTGELFF
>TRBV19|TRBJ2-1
CASSMGRGGYNEQFF
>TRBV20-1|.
CSAGLVHEQYF
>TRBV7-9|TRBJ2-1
CAVRARNEYNEQFF
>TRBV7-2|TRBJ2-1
CASSLVSSYNEQFF
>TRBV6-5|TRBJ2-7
CASLDRGQYEQYF
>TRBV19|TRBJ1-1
CASSQQGEAFF
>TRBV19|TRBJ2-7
CASSIGDYGIYEQYF
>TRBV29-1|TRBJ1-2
CSVEGQSYGYTF
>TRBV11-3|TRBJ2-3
CASSRRGGMADTQYF
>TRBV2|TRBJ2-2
CASSADTGELFF
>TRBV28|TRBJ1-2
CASSTAGSPSLYGYTF
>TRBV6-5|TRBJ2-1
CASSYGSEFEQFF
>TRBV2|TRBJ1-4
CASSESQVEKLFF
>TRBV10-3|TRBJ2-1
CAIKGDSGMTSYNEQFF
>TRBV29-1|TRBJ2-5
CSGQDSLQYF
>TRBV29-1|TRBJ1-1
CSADGQGGTEAFF
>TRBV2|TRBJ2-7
CASRAGVDEQYF
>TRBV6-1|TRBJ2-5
CASIKQVQETQYF
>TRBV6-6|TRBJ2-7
CASSYRRTYEQYF
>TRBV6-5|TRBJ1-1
CASSYRTGAMNTEAFF
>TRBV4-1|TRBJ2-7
CASSRIAGDAYEQYF
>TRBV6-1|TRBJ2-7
CASSEPGTSGSSGGSYEQYF
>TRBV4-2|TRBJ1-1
CASSQRTDLENTEAFF
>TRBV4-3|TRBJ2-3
CASSQDLAGPELGDTQYF
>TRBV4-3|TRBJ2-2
CASSQEFVDTGELFF
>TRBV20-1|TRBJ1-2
CSARTGMGYTF
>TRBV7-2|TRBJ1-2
CASSSGARGYTF
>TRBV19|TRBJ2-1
CASSDRQGGSPTYNEQFF
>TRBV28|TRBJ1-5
CASSHYATRNQPQHF
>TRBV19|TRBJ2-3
CASSIAGPSTDTQYF
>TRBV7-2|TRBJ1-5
CASTSPGLPPQPQHF
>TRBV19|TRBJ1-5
CASSMGGDGQPQHF
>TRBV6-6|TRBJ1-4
CASRLTGANNEKLFF
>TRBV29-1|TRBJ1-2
CSVDRETNYGYTF
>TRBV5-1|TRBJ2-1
CASSLEGSPYNEQFF
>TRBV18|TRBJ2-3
CASATSGSGADTQYF
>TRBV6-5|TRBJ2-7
CASSYAGTNAIYEQYF
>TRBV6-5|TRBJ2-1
CASRFTGSNEQFF
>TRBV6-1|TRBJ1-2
CASSDSSGWGYTF
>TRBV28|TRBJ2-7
CASSLAQGANEQYF
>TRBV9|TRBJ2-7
CASSGNPGLAGDEQYF
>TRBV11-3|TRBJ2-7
CASSYTAEQYF
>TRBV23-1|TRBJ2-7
CASSQRGTGAYEQYF
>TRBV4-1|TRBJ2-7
CASSQLGTGSSYEQYF
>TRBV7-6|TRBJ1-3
CASSLWDRGPSSGNTIYF
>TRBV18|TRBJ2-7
CASARDTVYEQYF
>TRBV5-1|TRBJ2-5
CASSLGTGGMETQYF
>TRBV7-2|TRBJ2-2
CASSSGRAASEELFF
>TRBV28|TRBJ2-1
CASSKPGTGGSNEQFF
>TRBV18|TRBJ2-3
CASSPRQREADTQYF
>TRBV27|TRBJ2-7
CASSMGQGSSEQYF
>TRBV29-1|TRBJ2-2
CSATIGTGYTGELFF
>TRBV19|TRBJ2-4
CASSIDREPDIQYF